What follows are 16 T cell receptor beta chains derived from one specimen sequenced in a study of blood T cell repertoires in COVID-19. Using immunoSEQ multiplex PCR, the repertoire was profiled, and TCRdb retains in-frame clones only, with some absent. The sample includes about 120,000 clones, 82% seen only once; the top ten take about 4.2%. The sequencing input was peripheral blood. The receptor source for this set is a woman in her 70s with acute or convalescent COVID-19.

The chain links TRBV7-2 to TRBJ1-2, with D tentatively TRBD1 (6 bases). The CDR3 runs to 14 residues. V was cut by 7 bases and J by 4 bases, with 16 bases left in between. Germline values: CDR1 SGHTA, CDR2 FQGNSA. This CDR3 is CASTAGGGLYGYTF. CDR3 bases: TGTGCCAGCACCGCTGGCGGGGGCCTCTATGGCTACACCTTC.

J is TRBJ1-4 and V is TRBV4-2, with 9 positions matching TRBD1. V lost 1 base and J lost 4; bases outside the gene matches: 1. Germline V lookup: CDR1 LGHNA, CDR2 YNFKEQ. This CDR3 has 15 residues. CDR3 coding DNA: TGTGCCAGCAGCCAAGGGGGACAGGGTAATGAAAAACTGTTTTTT. Protein: CASSQGGQGNEKLFF.

The chain carries TRBV5-1 and TRBJ1-2, with 10 bases matching TRBD1. V was clipped by 0 bases and J by 2 bases; unmatched bases: 1. Germline CDR1 and CDR2: SGHRS and YFSETQ. The CDR3 runs to 15 residues. The CDR3 DNA reads TGCGCCAGCAGCTTGGAGGGACAGGGGAACTATGGCTACACCTTC. Translating gives CASSLEGQGNYGYTF.

The chain is built from TRBV7-8 and TRBJ2-3; D is unresolved. Germline CDR1 is SGHVS and CDR2 is FQNEAQ. The germline V and J ends were trimmed by 6 bases and 6 bases, with 13 bases remaining between them. The CDR3 runs to 13 residues. CDR3 nucleotides: TGTGCCAGCAGTCCGAGGTGGTTTGATACGCAGTATTTT. Translating gives CASSPRWFDTQYF.

The chain employs TRBV7-3 and TRBJ1-4; 8 bases line up with TRBD1. The V segment lost 5 bases and the J segment 4 bases; nucleotides outside the gene matches: 6. CDR3 size: 15 residues. The germline V gene encodes CDR1 SGHTA and CDR2 FQGTGA. The chain's CDR3 is CASSLTGGDNEKLFF. In DNA form, the CDR3 reads TGTGCCAGCAGCCTTACAGGGGGGGATAATGAAAAACTGTTTTTT.

The rearrangement joins TRBV29-1 to TRBJ1-1; D might be TRBD1 (6 bases). The V end was cut by 6 bases, the J end by 4 bases, with 12 bases between. The CDR3 is 12 amino acids. CDR1 and CDR2 (germline): SQVTM, ANQGSEA. CDR3 sequence: CSVGQTGTEAFF. The CDR3 nucleotides are TGCAGCGTAGGACAGACGGGCACTGAAGCTTTCTTT.

This clone was counted a single time. The chain is built from TRBV4-3 and TRBJ1-2; TRBD1 matches 9 bases. CDR1 and CDR2 from the germline V gene are LGHNA and YSLEER. V shed 3 bases, J shed 3 bases, and the junction held 11 bases outside the gene matches. The CDR3 has 17 amino acids. Here the CDR3 reads CASSQTPMTGGHYGYTF. The CDR3 DNA sequence: TGCGCCAGCAGCCAGACCCCAATGACAGGGGGGCACTATGGCTACACCTTC.

This clone was detected only once. The V and J genes are TRBV3-1 (or the pseudogene TRBV3-2) and TRBJ2-3, with D tentatively TRBD2 (6 bases). V lost 0 bases and J lost 4, with 23 bases in between. CDR1 and CDR2 from the germline V gene are LGHDT and YNNKEL (reference sequence). This CDR3 region has 19 residues. The CDR3 loop reads CASSQDIRAHGGNPDTQYF. CDR3 in DNA: TGTGCCAGCAGCCAAGATATCAGGGCCCATGGCGGGAATCCAGATACGCAGTATTTT.

The chain uses TRBV19 and TRBJ2-1; tentative D call: TRBD1 (6 bases). Deletions cut 8 bases from V and 9 bases from J, with 17 bases between. Per germline, CDR1 LNHDA and CDR2 SQIVND (reference sequence). The CDR3 is made up of 13 amino acids. The CDR3: CASSITGYPEQFF. CDR3 DNA sequence: TGTGCCAGTTCTATTACAGGGTACCCTGAGCAGTTCTTC.

The chain carries TRBV7-2 and TRBJ1-3; D is perhaps TRBD1 (6 bases). From germline, CDR1 is SGHTA and CDR2 FQGNSA. Deletions cut 3 bases from V and 2 bases from J, with 11 bases between. The CDR3 runs to 15 residues. The CDR3 loop is CASSFQGLTGNTIYF. The CDR3 DNA is TGTGCCAGCAGCTTTCAGGGGTTAACTGGAAACACCATATATTTT.

The V and J genes are TRBV10-3 and TRBJ2-3, with 7 positions matching TRBD2. From germline, CDR1 is ENHRY and CDR2 SYGVKD. The CDR3 is made up of 16 amino acids. J lost 4 bases, V lost 4 bases, and 11 bases had no gene match. The CDR3 bases are TGTGCCATCAGTGTCCGCGGGACTAATATGGCAGATACGCAGTATTTT. Translated, it gives CAISVRGTNMADTQYF.

The chain carries TRBV2 and TRBJ1-2; 9 nucleotides align to TRBD1. Germline CDR1 is SNHLY and CDR2 is FYNNEI. With 8 bases clipped from V and 5 bases from J, the junction kept 9 bases outside the gene matches. CDR3 length equals 14 residues. The CDR3 bases are TGTGCCAGCGGTGGCTCGGACAGGGGTTATGGCTACACCTTC. This encodes CASGGSDRGYGYTF.

The rearrangement joins TRBV6-2 or TRBV6-3 to TRBJ1-2; D not certain. This CDR3 region has 11 residues. Germline V gives CDR1 MNHEY, CDR2 SVGEGT. The V end lost 6 bases, the J end lost 4 bases, and 6 bases lay between the germline ends. As DNA, the CDR3 is TGTGCCAGCAGCCTCCTCTATGGCTACACCTTC. Translation: CASSLLYGYTF.

The rearrangement uses TRBV3-1 (or the pseudogene TRBV3-2) and TRBJ2-5; perhaps TRBD1 as D (6 bases). Trimming removed 5 bases from V and 14 bases from J, with 24 bases in between. The CDR3 length is 14 residues. Germline V gene sequence: CDR1 LGHDT, CDR2 YNNKEL (reference sequence). CDR3 residues: CASSTSTARTEIYF. The DNA for the CDR3 is TGTGCCAGCAGCACGTCAACGGCAAGGACAGAGATTTACTTC.

The chain couples TRBV5-5 to TRBJ1-3; TRBD1 matches 8 bases. The length of the CDR3 is 14 residues. CDR1 is SGHKS and CDR2 is YYEKEE in the germline V gene (reference sequence). The trim removed 3 bases at V and 4 bases at J, leaving 3 bases unmatched. CDR3 sequence: CASSSQGVGNTIYF. The CDR3 DNA reads TGTGCCAGCAGCTCACAGGGGGTCGGAAACACCATATATTTT. The full variable domain, rest sourced from reference TRBV5-5 and TRBJ1-3, is DAGVTQSPTHLIKTRGQQVTLRCSPISGHKSVSWYQQVLGQGPQFIFQYYEKEERGRGNFPDRFSARQFPNYSSELNVNALLLGDSALYLCASSSQGVGNTIYFGEGSWLTVV.

This clone was counted once. The chain recombines TRBV19 with TRBJ1-4; tentative D call: TRBD1 (6 bases). Germline V gene lookup returns CDR1 LNHDA and CDR2 SQIVND (reference sequence). V lost 3 bases and J lost 3, with 14 bases in between. The CDR3 length is 16 residues. The CDR3 is CASSMITGTSNEKLFF. CDR3 in DNA: TGTGCCAGTAGTATGATTACAGGGACGTCTAATGAAAAACTGTTTTTT.